The 21 T cell receptor beta chains below come from one sample, sequenced in a study of tumor-infiltrating lymphocytes in primary liver carcinoma. From 400 to 500 ng total RNA, TCR beta cDNA was generated with a primer in the constant region. For TCR beta, libraries were produced by three nested multiplex PCR rounds using slightly modified ARM-PCR. In the first two PCR rounds, TRBV1-TRBV30 forward primers were paired with a C-beta reverse primer, and each round lasted nine to ten cycles. TCRdb independently ran MiXCR on the multiplex PCR reads; one entry per CDR3 protein. Among 200,000 or so distinct CDR3 sequences listed, roughly two thirds were seen once. Researchers drew blood RNA from unsorted whole blood and extracted germline DNA as well. The sequenced sample was peripheral blood. These receptors were taken from a woman aged 55 to 70 with primary liver carcinoma and hepatitis B virus infection.

This clonotype occurred once. A read error may explain this, as a much larger clone is one base away. The V and J genes are TRBV12-3 or TRBV12-4 and TRBJ2-1; D remains unclear. Trimming left V 4 bases short and J 12 bases short, with 10 bases between. The CDR3 sequence is 11 residues long. CDR3 sequence: CASSSQAGQFF. Here the CDR3 DNA reads TGTGCCAGCAGTTCTCAGGCAGGGCAGTTCTTC.

The chain joins TRBV7-9 to TRBJ1-4, with 7 bases aligning to TRBD1. This CDR3 contains 15 residues. V lost 11 bases and J lost 7; bases outside the gene matches: 16. CDR1 and CDR2 (germline): SEHNR, FQNEAQ (reference sequence). The CDR3 coding sequence is TGTGCCTGCACCCCGGGGGGGAAGGGGGCTGAAAAACTGTTTTTT. It is translated as CACTPGGKGAEKLFF. The whole variable domain, filled in from reference TRBV7-9 and TRBJ1-4, reads DTGVSQNPRHKITKRGQNVTFRCDPISEHNRLYWYRQTLGQGPEFLTYFQNEAQLEKSRLLSDRFSAERPKGSFSTLEIQRTEQGDSAMYLCACTPGGKGAEKLFFGSGTQLSVL.

As for this clonotype: The CDR3 does not end in the conserved phenylalanine or tryptophan, so this is likely a read error. V is TRBV5-6 and J is TRBJ2-2, with D possibly being TRBD1 or TRBD2 (5 bases each). Germline V gene data show CDR1 as SGHDT and CDR2 as YYEEEE. V lost 4 bases and J lost 4, with 17 bases in between. This CDR3 comprises 16 residues. The CDR3 nucleotides are TGTGCCAGCAGCACGCCCCTAGACGGGACCACCGGGGAGCTGTTTCTT. As protein: CASSTPLDGTTGELFL.

In regard to this clonotype: This may come from a read error, since a much larger clone is one base off. The gene calls are TRBV5-1 and TRBJ2-5; the D gene is possibly TRBD1 (6 bases). The CDR3 totals 14 residues. V was clipped by 0 bases and J by 1 base, with 7 bases between them. The germline gives CDR1 SGHRS, CDR2 YFSETQ. The CDR3, as DNA: TGCGCCAGCAGCTTGGAAGGGGGCCAAGAGACCCAGTACTTC. Protein sequence: CASSLEGGQETQYF.

A note on this clonotype: Sequence at one end of the junction differs from germline and may be a read error. The chain couples TRBV11-2 to TRBJ2-5; possible D gene TRBD1, 7 bases. The germline CDR1 and CDR2 sequences are SGHAT and FQNNGV. This CDR3 comprises 15 residues. The CDR3 sequence is CASGVYRGLGETHYF. The CDR3 nucleotides read TGTGCCAGCGGCGTGTACAGGGGACTTGGAGAGACCCACTACTTC.

Of note for this clonotype: The final CDR3 position lacks the conserved phenylalanine or tryptophan, pointing to a likely read error. V and J are TRBV5-6 and TRBJ1-1, with 7 bases aligning to TRBD1. Looked up from germline, CDR1 is SGHDT and CDR2 is YYEEEE. The CDR3 contains 13 residues. The V segment lost 4 bases and the J segment 8 bases; nucleotides outside the gene matches: 8. CDR3 DNA sequence: TGTGCCAGCAGCCCACAGGGGTCAAAAGAAGCTTTCTAT. It codes for CASSPQGSKEAFY.

About this clonotype itself: The junction departs from the called germline gene at one end, perhaps through a read error. The rearrangement uses TRBV11-2 and TRBJ2-5; D is perhaps TRBD2 (5 bases). Germline values: CDR1 SGHAT, CDR2 FQNNGV. This CDR3 is 16 amino acids long. DNA of the CDR3: TGTGTCAGCAGCTTGGGCCACGGATTCGGGGAAGAGACCCAGTACTTC. Amino acids: CVSSLGHGFGEETQYF.

CDR3 in DNA: TGTGCCAGCAGTACCGTGAACCAGGGAAGTCTCGAGCAGTACTTC. It yields the protein CASSTVNQGSLEQYF. The chain employs TRBV6-1 and TRBJ2-7; D might be TRBD1 (5 bases). The CDR3 extends over 15 amino acids. Germline V CDR1 and CDR2: MNHNS, SASEGT. V shed 5 bases and J shed 6 bases, with 20 bases lying between them.

A remark on this clonotype: Possible read error: a much larger clone is one base away. This chain connects TRBV30 to TRBJ2-2; D gene uncertain. CDR3 size: 13 residues. Germline-derived CDR1 and CDR2 are GTSNPN and SVGIG (reference sequence). This chain's CDR3 is CAWTPPNTVELFF. The CDR3 region has the DNA TGTGCCTGGACACCACCTAACACCGTGGAGCTGTTTTTT.

As regards this clonotype: A junction end diverges from the germline sequence, so it may reflect a read error. The rearrangement links TRBV12-3 or TRBV12-4 to TRBJ2-2, with D possibly called TRBD1 or TRBD2 (5 bases each). The CDR3 covers 15 residues. CDR3 in DNA: TGTGCCAGCAGTCCCCGGGGCCTTAACACCGGGGAGCTGTCTTTT. This gives the protein CASSPRGLNTGELSF.

Concerning this clonotype itself: A much more abundant neighbour one base away suggests this may be a read error. The genes are TRBV6-2 or TRBV6-3 and TRBJ1-6; possibly TRBD1 for D (5 bases). The germline gives CDR1 MNHEY, CDR2 SVGEGT. The V end was cut by 5 bases, the J end by 9 bases, with 17 bases between. This CDR3 is 15 amino acids long. The CDR3 DNA reads as TGTGCCAGCAGTAACCTCGGGGGGGAAAGTTCACCCCTCCACTTT. It codes for CASSNLGGESSPLHF.

V and J are TRBV11-2 and TRBJ2-5, with 8 positions matching TRBD2. Germline CDR1 SGHAT, CDR2 FQNNGV. The V gene end was trimmed by 9 bases and the J gene end by 4 bases; junction bases not matched to a gene: 16. The CDR3 length is 16 residues. The DNA for the CDR3 is TGTGCCAGAAGCCTAGCGCGAGCGGGGGACCTAGAGACCCAGTACTTC. It codes for CARSLARAGDLETQYF.

This clonotype appeared a few times. The chain uses TRBV5-1 and TRBJ1-1; D perhaps matches TRBD1 (5 bases). Trimming pared 4 bases from V and 5 bases from J, leaving 12 bases between. CDR3 length: 13 residues. Germline V lookup: CDR1 SGHRS, CDR2 YFSETQ. The CDR3 DNA reads as TGCGCCAGCAGCCTGGCAGGGACGACTGAAGCTTTCTTT. Translated, it gives CASSLAGTTEAFF.

The chain uses TRBV18 and TRBJ1-5; tentatively, D is TRBD1 (5 bases). CDR1 is KGHSH and CDR2 is LQKENI in the germline V gene. Trimming pared 7 bases from V and 5 bases from J, leaving 12 bases between. The CDR3 spans 13 residues. The CDR3, as DNA: TGTGCCAGCTGCGAGACAGCCGATCAGCCCCAGCATTTT. Translating gives CASCETADQPQHF.

The V gene is TRBV12-3 or TRBV12-4, the J gene TRBJ1-5; 8 bases are a match to TRBD1. The V gene end was trimmed by 5 bases and the J gene end by 2 bases; junction bases not matched to a gene: 8. CDR3 length: 16 amino acids. The CDR3 DNA reads as TGTGCCAGCAGTGGACAGGGAGGGGTACGCAATCAGCCCCAGCATTTT. This encodes CASSGQGGVRNQPQHF.

This clonotype was detected only a few times. The V and J genes are TRBV4-2 and TRBJ2-1; 13 bases match TRBD2. The CDR3 spans 17 residues. Germline CDR1 is LGHNA and CDR2 is YNFKEQ. Losses at the gene ends were 4 bases for V and 8 bases for J; bases not matched to a gene: 11. Here the CDR3 DNA reads TGTGCCAGCAGCCGCAAACCCGGGACTAGCGGGACCGATGAGCAGTTCTTC. Translating gives CASSRKPGTSGTDEQFF.

This clonotype turned up a few times. This chain uses TRBV4-1 with TRBJ2-2; maybe TRBD1 (6 bases). Germline V lookup: CDR1 MGHRA, CDR2 YSYEKL. The CDR3 extends over 18 amino acids. V shed 0 bases and J shed 2 bases, with 16 bases lying between them. Here the CDR3 reads CASSQDGQGFLNTGELFF. In DNA form, the CDR3 reads TGCGCCAGCAGCCAAGATGGCCAGGGGTTCCTAAACACCGGGGAGCTGTTTTTT.

This chain uses TRBV12-3 or TRBV12-4 with TRBJ1-1; D perhaps matches TRBD1 (5 bases). The CDR3 contains 15 residues. Trimming pared 7 bases from V and 0 bases from J, leaving 15 bases between. The CDR3 DNA reads as TGTGCCAGCACCAACAAACAGGTCATGAACACTGAAGCTTTCTTT. This codes for CASTNKQVMNTEAFF.

The chain employs TRBV11-3 and TRBJ1-5; maybe TRBD1 (5 bases). CDR1 and CDR2 from the germline V gene are SGHNT and YENEEA. The CDR3 is 16 residues long. The CDR3 region has the DNA TGTACCAACAGGCCTAGGACTGGCCATAGCAATCAGCCCCAGCATTTT. Amino acids: CTNRPRTGHSNQPQHF.

V and J are TRBV11-2 and TRBJ2-7; D remains unclear. V was pared by 4 bases and J by 7 bases, with 14 bases between. CDR1 is SGHAT, CDR2 FQNNGV, per germline. The CDR3 is made up of 13 amino acids. The CDR3 here is CASSSSVKEEQYF. The CDR3 region has the DNA TGTGCCAGCAGCTCTAGTGTTAAGGAGGAGCAGTACTTC. Full variable domain (outside the CDR3, taken from reference TRBV11-2 and TRBJ2-7): EAGVAQSPRYKIIEKRQSVAFWCNPISGHATLYWYQQILGQGPKLLIQFQNNGVVDDSQLPKDRFSAERLKGVDSTLKIQPAKLEDSAVYLCASSSSVKEEQYFGPGTRLTVT.

This clonotype came up a few times. The V call is TRBV5-6, the J call TRBJ2-1, with 10 bases fitting TRBD1. CDR3 length: 16 amino acids. From germline, CDR1 is SGHDT and CDR2 YYEEEE. J was trimmed by 12 bases and V by 2 bases; bases with no gene match: 14. CDR3 nucleotides: TGTGCCAGCAGCTTTTTGTGGACAGGGGGTGTTGGAGTGCAGTTCTTC. Protein sequence: CASSFLWTGGVGVQFF.